The table lists the clone carrying this T cell receptor beta chain with a count of one. The junction departs from the called germline gene at one end, perhaps through a read error. Data came from immunoSEQ multiplex PCR; TCRdb stores just in-frame clones and leaves some out. Of hundreds of thousands of clones listed, about three quarters were seen once; the top ten hold about 1.8%. The data stem from a study of shared clonotypes between healthy human individuals. Germline lookup yields CDR1 MNHNS and CDR2 SASEGT. The CDR3 consists of 13 residues. A CD45RA-negative memory subset and a CD45RA+ naive subset were separated from the CD4+ cells.

The sequence derives from a woman between 25 and 40 years old in good health. What was sequenced was memory CD4+ T cells sorted from blood. The subset: CD45RA-negative fraction. The chain uses TRBV6-1 and TRBJ2-7; no firm D call. CDR3 DNA sequence: TGTGCCAGCAGAGAAGACTTGTCGTACGAGCAGTACTTC. The encoded protein is CASREDLSYEQYF.